In this sample, the clone carrying this T cell receptor beta chain turned up many times. Sequencing ends 3 residues short of the CDR3 end; the germline J gene provides the rest. Caucasian heritage predominated among both patients and controls. The data were produced by immunoSEQ multiplex PCR, yet TCRdb's version contains in-frame clones alone and is incomplete. Singletons are absent from the sample, which has 45,000 to 70,000 clones. Germline V CDR1 and CDR2: LNHDA, SQIVND (reference sequence). V was shortened by 3 bases and J by 5 bases, with 11 bases between the two germline ends. The CDR3 consists of 13 residues. This record belongs to a study of T cell clonality in common variable immunodeficiency.

Sequences were obtained from peripheral blood mononuclear cells. The gene calls are TRBV19 and TRBJ2-7; no firm D call. This TCR was sampled from a person aged 18-69 years in good health. CDR3 DNA (partial): TGTGCCAGTAGTATTCAAATGCTAGACGAG. This codes for CASSIQMLDE. The entire CDR3 protein is CASSIQMLDEQYF.